Each of the 8 T cell receptor beta chains below was sequenced from the same sample in a study of blood T cell repertoires in COVID-19. The protocol was immunoSEQ multiplex PCR, while the TCRdb copy is restricted to in-frame clones and leaves out a portion. The table shows approximately 100,000 clones, with approximately 84% occurring only once. Specimen: peripheral blood. The receptors derive from a human donor in a cohort sampled during active or convalescent COVID-19.

The chain combines TRBV5-1 with TRBJ1-3; 8 bases align to TRBD1. Trimming at V came to 1 base and at J to 1 base, leaving 1 base not matched to a gene. CDR1 and CDR2 (germline): SGHRS, YFSETQ. The CDR3 extends over 15 amino acids. The CDR3 DNA reads as TGCGCCAGCAGCTTGAGACAGGGGTCTGGAAACACCATATATTTT. Translating gives CASSLRQGSGNTIYF.

The CDR3 reads CASTPVFTNEKLFF. CDR3 in DNA: TGTGCCAGTACCCCGGTCTTTACTAATGAAAAACTGTTTTTT. V is TRBV19 and J is TRBJ1-4, with D unresolved. Trimming cost V 7 bases and J 2 bases, with 11 bases left between them. From germline, CDR1 is LNHDA and CDR2 SQIVND (reference sequence). This CDR3 is built from 14 residues.

This chain links TRBV24-1 with TRBJ2-3, with 7 bases identical to TRBD1. J lost 1 base, V lost 0 bases, and 3 bases had no gene match. This CDR3 comprises 16 residues. Germline CDR1 KGHDR, CDR2 SFDVKD. CDR3 coding DNA: TGTGCCACCAGTGATTTGGGACAGGAGGGCACAGATACGCAGTATTTT. Protein sequence: CATSDLGQEGTDTQYF.

The chain combines TRBV7-2 with TRBJ2-5; D is unclear. Trimming cost V 4 bases and J 1 base, with 10 bases left between them. This CDR3 is built from 14 residues. Per the germline V gene, CDR1 is SGHTA and CDR2 is FQGNSA. Here the CDR3 reads CASSYDRSQETQYF. DNA of the CDR3: TGTGCCAGCAGCTACGATCGGAGCCAAGAGACCCAGTACTTC.

This clone was seen only a few times. The same CDR3 also results from other DNA sequences found in this sample. This rearrangement joins TRBV7-3 to TRBJ2-3; 8 nucleotides agree with TRBD2. The germline V gene has CDR1 SGHTA and CDR2 FQGTGA. This CDR3 contains 15 residues. V shed 0 bases, J shed 3 bases, and the junction held 2 bases outside the gene matches. The CDR3 bases are TGTGCCAGCAGCTTAACTAGCGGGGAAACAGATACGCAGTATTTT. Amino acids: CASSLTSGETDTQYF.

This sequence joins TRBV2 and TRBJ2-1, with 7 bases lining up with TRBD1. Germline values: CDR1 SNHLY, CDR2 FYNNEI. V was clipped by 6 bases and J by 2 bases; unmatched bases: 7. The CDR3 is made up of 15 amino acids. The CDR3 DNA is TGTGCCAGCAGCCCAAGACAGGGAGCCTACAATGAGCAGTTCTTC. Residues: CASSPRQGAYNEQFF.

This chain connects TRBV11-2 to TRBJ2-7, with a weak D call TRBD1 (5 bases). Germline V CDR1 and CDR2: SGHAT, FQNNGV. This CDR3 is 15 amino acids long. The V end lost 2 bases, the J end lost 6 bases, and 17 bases lay between the germline ends. CDR3 amino acids: CASSLRSGQGGEQYF. In DNA form, the CDR3 reads TGTGCCAGCAGCTTAAGGTCAGGGCAGGGTGGCGAGCAGTACTTC.

The rearrangement joins TRBV18 to TRBJ1-6, with TRBD1 matching over 8 bases. Per the germline V gene, CDR1 is KGHSH and CDR2 is LQKENI. The CDR3 consists of 16 residues. V was pared by 3 bases and J by 9 bases, with 10 bases of the junction left unmatched. Here the CDR3 reads CASSPRQGASSSPLHF. The CDR3 DNA reads as TGTGCCAGCTCACCGCGCCAGGGGGCGTCTTCTTCACCCCTCCACTTT. The whole variable domain, remainder taken from reference TRBV18 and TRBJ1-6, is NAGVMQNPRHLVRRRGQEARLRCSPMKGHSHVYWYRQLPEEGLKFMVYLQKENIIDESGMPKERFSAEFPKEGPSILRIQQVVRGDSAAYFCASSPRQGASSSPLHFGNGTRLTVT.